This record looks at one T cell receptor (beta chain) sequence and its context. The antigen is not known. The V gene end was trimmed by 3 bases and the J gene end by 6 bases; junction bases not matched to a gene: 3. CDR1 is DFQATT, CDR2 SNEGSKA, per germline (reference sequence). The CDR3 is 12 amino acids. This record belongs to a study of T cell responses to AZD1222 COVID-19 vaccine. Whole-study findings and limits: A mostly white British donor set with more females was recruited, and clonal diversity was possibly underestimated. Seropositive at baseline were only a handful of AZD1222 recipients.

Clones were sequenced by immunoSEQ multiplex PCR, and TCRdb holds only the in-frame ones, with some missing. The sample yields some 140,000 clones, approximately 85% seen once. This chain links TRBV20-1 with TRBJ1-2; 8 bases are shared with TRBD1. The sequenced sample was peripheral blood, obtained 28 days after the second dose of the MenACWY control vaccine. The TCR was taken from an adult who received the MenACWY meningococcal vaccine as a control. This chain's CDR3 is CSASYRGNGYTF. The DNA for the CDR3 is TGCAGTGCTAGTTACAGGGGGAATGGCTACACCTTC.